This TCR beta chain was captured by sequencing in a study of OX40 agonist ivuxolimab in advanced cancers. On the study more broadly: Subjects had a mean age of around 60 years, with a range of roughly 23 to 80; around 80% were male. General study results and limits: Researchers did not establish what antigens the expanded peripheral T cells target. Doses of 0.1 to 3.0 mg/kg were accompanied by clonal expansion of CD4+ and CD8+ blood T cells by week 6.

Profiled with immunoSEQ multiplex PCR; TCRdb holds only in-frame clones, not every one. The top ten hold 0.4% to 0.5% of the sample, which has 60,000 to 90,000 clones, about four fifths seen once. Germline CDR1 and CDR2: SNHLY and FYNNEI. V was clipped by 6 bases and J by 0 bases, with 21 bases between them. The CDR3 is 18 residues long. To note about this clone: The antigen remains undetermined.

Sequenced here: CD4+ or CD8+ T cells sorted from blood, sampled in a trial of the OX40 agonist ivuxolimab. J is TRBJ2-1 and V is TRBV2; D perhaps matches TRBD2 (6 bases). The TCR comes from an adult with an advanced solid tumor such as melanoma, head and neck, liver or kidney cancer. CDR3 amino acids: CASRLRCLARSSYNEQFF. CDR3 coding DNA: TGTGCCAGCAGACTTAGATGCCTAGCGAGATCCTCCTACAATGAGCAGTTCTTC.